The 8 T cell receptor beta chains below come from one sample, sequenced in a study of T-cell reconstitution after alpha-beta-depleted transplantation in children. Preparation of the TCRbeta library was carried out with unique molecular identifiers. TCRdb re-called the PCR reads with MiXCR, one entry per CDR3 protein. The sample has some 490,000 distinct CDR3 sequences, about an eighth seen once. Sample: PBMCs from the stem cell graft donor, taken from the stem cell graft. The receptors were gathered from a human donor who donated a stem cell graft to a child with combined immunodeficiency.

This sequence joins TRBV13 and TRBJ2-5; D is perhaps TRBD1 (6 bases). Between the trimmed V and J ends, which lost 3 bases and 3 bases, there was a span of 8 bases. Germline values: CDR1 PRHDT, CDR2 FYEKMQ (reference sequence). The CDR3 is 13 residues long. CDR3 sequence: CASSFEGEETQYF. CDR3 sequence (DNA): TGTGCCAGCAGCTTTGAGGGGGAAGAGACCCAGTACTTC.

This clonotype has ten or more counts. The chain uses TRBV15 and TRBJ2-4, with D possibly matching TRBD1 (5 bases). The germline CDR1 and CDR2 sequences are LNHNV and YYDKDF (reference sequence). The CDR3 is made up of 17 amino acids. V dropped 2 bases and J dropped 0 bases, with 14 bases sitting between them. The CDR3 spells CATSRLQDGLAKNIQYF. The CDR3 DNA sequence: TGTGCCACCAGCAGACTACAGGACGGGTTAGCCAAAAACATTCAGTACTTC.

The chain is built from TRBV4-3 and TRBJ2-1; 8 bases fit TRBD2. V was clipped by 4 bases and J by 6 bases; unmatched bases: 8. The germline CDR1 and CDR2 sequences are LGHNA and YSLEER. The CDR3 loop spans 15 amino acids. The CDR3 spells CASSLVASGSNEQFF. CDR3 bases: TGCGCCAGCAGCCTCGTAGCTAGCGGGTCCAATGAGCAGTTCTTC.

Details on this clonotype: A much larger clone differs by one base, so this may be a read error. The chain has TRBV9 and TRBJ2-1; tentative D call: TRBD2 (5 bases). The CDR3 runs 13 residues. Germline CDR1 is SGDLS and CDR2 is YYNGEE. CDR3 sequence (DNA): TGTGCCAGCAGCGTTTTCGGGGAAAATGAGCACTTCTTC. Encoded protein: CASSVFGENEHFF.

This rearrangement joins TRBV29-1 to TRBJ2-1; 9 nucleotides line up with TRBD2. Germline loops: CDR1 SQVTM, CDR2 ANQGSEA. V gave up 5 bases and J gave up 0 bases; unmatched junction bases: 5. The CDR3 sequence is 15 residues long. The CDR3 spells CSVRGGDFSYNEQFF. The DNA for the CDR3 is TGCAGCGTTCGCGGGGGGGATTTCTCCTACAATGAGCAGTTCTTC.

This clonotype has just a few counts. For the CDR3, the DNA is TGTGCCAGCATGAGGGATTTCGACGAGCAGTACTTC. Translating gives CASMRDFDEQYF. The V and J genes are TRBV28 and TRBJ2-7; weak D call: TRBD2 (5 bases). The CDR3 is made up of 12 amino acids. Trimming left V 7 bases short and J 5 bases short, with 12 bases between. Germline-derived CDR1 and CDR2 are MDHEN and SYDVKM.

This clonotype was counted ten times or more. The chain employs TRBV29-1 and TRBJ2-1; tentatively, D is TRBD1 (5 bases). Trimming left V 7 bases short and J 5 bases short, with 18 bases between. Germline V gene lookup returns CDR1 SQVTM and CDR2 ANQGSEA. The CDR3 is 14 residues long. The CDR3 coding sequence is TGCAGCGAGTTGAATCTACAGGAGAACAATGAGCAGTTCTTC. Translating gives CSELNLQENNEQFF.

This clonotype has just a few counts. The V call is TRBV18, the J call TRBJ1-3, with no clear D. This CDR3 spans 14 amino acids. V lost 3 bases and J 0 bases, leaving 6 bases between the germline ends. The germline CDR1 and CDR2 sequences are KGHSH and LQKENI. CDR3 bases: TGTGCCAGCTCACCGGGGAACTCTGGAAACACCATATATTTT. It yields the protein CASSPGNSGNTIYF.